This TCR beta chain is drawn from a study of technical replicates of blood from a few donors. CDR1 is SEHNR and CDR2 is FQNEAQ in the germline V gene (reference sequence). This CDR3 contains 13 residues. V dropped 5 bases and J dropped 6; count of bases not matched to a gene: 4. The method was immunoSEQ multiplex PCR; TCRdb's version includes in-frame clones alone and lacks a portion of them. The sample comprises around 50,000 clones, around 95% of which are singletons, and 0.39% rests with the top ten. This sequence joins TRBV7-9 and TRBJ2-1, with TRBD2 identical over 7 bases. The sequence was obtained from a human donor in good health. The sample comprised T cells isolated from PBMCs. In DNA form, the CDR3 reads TGTGCCAGCAGCCCCGGACTAGTCAATGAGCAGTTCTTC. It encodes CASSPGLVNEQFF.